The 30 T cell receptor beta chains in this list originate from one sample, sequenced in a study of blood T cell repertoires in COVID-19. Profiling relied on immunoSEQ multiplex PCR, and the TCRdb table lists in-frame clones only, not all of them. The sample holds about 120,000 clones, 70% to 80% seen once. Sample: peripheral blood. The receptors were sampled from a human donor in a cohort sampled during active COVID-19.

This rearrangement joins TRBV6-2 or TRBV6-3 to TRBJ2-1; D is unresolved. This CDR3 region has 13 residues. The ends were cut back, 5 bases at V and 5 bases at J, with 10 bases in the middle. Germline V gives CDR1 MNHEY, CDR2 SVGEGT. CDR3 sequence reads: CASSPSRDNEQFF. As DNA, the CDR3 is TGTGCCAGCAGTCCCTCCCGCGACAATGAGCAGTTCTTC.

The chain joins TRBV27 to TRBJ2-7; D is unclear. The CDR3 length is 16 residues. V shed 3 bases and J shed 0 bases, with 15 bases lying between them. The V gene's germline CDR1 is MNHEY and CDR2 SMNVEV (reference sequence). CDR3 loop: CASSFGPDGSSYEQYF. CDR3 coding DNA: TGTGCCAGCAGTTTTGGGCCCGACGGAAGCTCCTACGAGCAGTACTTC.

The rearrangement uses TRBV4-1 and TRBJ1-2; D is possibly TRBD1 (6 bases). Germline V gene data show CDR1 as MGHRA and CDR2 as YSYEKL. The CDR3 consists of 17 residues. V lost 0 bases and J lost 4, with 18 bases in between. In nucleotides, the CDR3 is TGCGCCAGCAGCCAAGAACCCTCACGGACAGCAACCTATGGCTACACCTTC. This encodes CASSQEPSRTATYGYTF.

The CDR3 DNA follows: TGTGCCAGCAGCTTAGAAACCTCGCGGTATGGCTACACCTTC. Its protein is CASSLETSRYGYTF. V usage is TRBV7-8 and J usage is TRBJ1-2; no definite D call. The CDR3 has 14 amino acids. CDR1 and CDR2 from the germline V gene are SGHVS and FQNEAQ. With 1 base removed from V and 5 bases from J, the gap between germline ends came to 11 bases.

The V and J genes are TRBV28 and TRBJ2-5; TRBD1 matches at 8 bases. Germline CDR1 reads MDHEN; CDR2 reads SYDVKM. V gave up 6 bases and J gave up 5 bases; unmatched junction bases: 5. This CDR3 region has 13 residues. CDR3 region: CASRNRGAETQYF. The CDR3 DNA reads TGTGCCAGCAGAAACAGGGGGGCGGAGACCCAGTACTTC.

The rearrangement joins TRBV4-1 to TRBJ2-7; TRBD1 agrees at 8 bases. Germline assignment: CDR1 MGHRA and CDR2 YSYEKL. V lost 2 bases to trimming and J lost 6 bases; unmatched junction nucleotides: 9. This CDR3 is built from 15 residues. The CDR3 loop is CASSQQGALPGEQYF. The DNA for the CDR3 is TGCGCCAGCAGCCAACAGGGGGCGCTCCCTGGCGAGCAGTACTTC.

The gene calls are TRBV9 and TRBJ2-7, with 10 bases aligning to TRBD2. The CDR3 has 15 amino acids. The germline gives CDR1 SGDLS, CDR2 YYNGEE. The V segment lost 3 bases and the J segment 3 bases; nucleotides outside the gene matches: 6. For the CDR3, the DNA is TGTGCCAGCAGCGCCACTAGCGGGATTAACTACGAGCAGTACTTC. It is translated as CASSATSGINYEQYF. Drawing the rest from reference TRBV9 and TRBJ2-7, the complete variable domain is DSGVTQTPKHLITATGQRVTLRCSPRSGDLSVYWYQQSLDQGLQFLIQYYNGEERAKGNILERFSAQQFPDLHSELNLSSLELGDSALYFCASSATSGINYEQYFGPGTRLTVT.

This clone was recorded a few times. The chain is built from TRBV10-1 and TRBJ1-1, with a weak D call TRBD1 (6 bases). There are 14 residues in the CDR3. Trimming shortened V by 2 bases and J by 3 bases, and 10 bases separated the two germline ends. Germline V gene data show CDR1 as WNHNN and CDR2 as SYGVQD (reference sequence). CDR3 protein: CASSEVEGDTEAFF. DNA of the CDR3: TGCGCCAGCAGTGAGGTAGAGGGGGACACTGAAGCTTTCTTT.

This clone came up a few times. The rearrangement uses TRBV27 and TRBJ2-7, with 7 bases lining up with TRBD1. The CDR3 has 13 amino acids. Germline V gives CDR1 MNHEY, CDR2 SMNVEV (reference sequence). Unmatched junction bases numbered 5, after V lost 5 bases and J lost 4 bases. CDR3 amino acids: CASSAATGYEQYF. CDR3 bases: TGTGCCAGCAGTGCCGCGACAGGGTACGAGCAGTACTTC.

The chain has TRBV13 and TRBJ2-1; the match to TRBD2 covers 7 bases. The J segment lost 12 bases and the V segment lost 0 bases, leaving 11 bases of the junction unmatched. Germline CDR1 is PRHDT and CDR2 is FYEKMQ (reference sequence). The length of the CDR3 is 15 residues. Here the CDR3 reads CASSLGAGRVLGQFF. As DNA, the CDR3 is TGTGCCAGCAGCTTAGGAGCGGGACGAGTTCTAGGGCAGTTCTTC.

The rearrangement uses TRBV5-4 and TRBJ1-5; no clear D. Per germline, CDR1 SGHNT and CDR2 YYREEE (reference sequence). V shed 0 bases and J shed 1 base, with 8 bases lying between them. The CDR3 covers 15 residues. The CDR3 bases are TGTGCCAGCAGCTTGGATGGTGAGAGCAATCAGCCCCAGCATTTT. Protein sequence: CASSLDGESNQPQHF.

The rearrangement uses TRBV20-1 and TRBJ1-1; 8 nucleotides agree with TRBD1. The CDR3 consists of 15 residues. The germline V gene has CDR1 DFQATT and CDR2 SNEGSKA (reference sequence). With 3 bases clipped from V and 5 bases from J, the junction kept 11 bases outside the gene matches. The CDR3 DNA sequence: TGCAGTGCTAGTTCCTTAGGACAGGGCTCAACTGAAGCTTTCTTT. Protein product: CSASSLGQGSTEAFF.

The rearrangement links TRBV3-1 (or the pseudogene TRBV3-2) to TRBJ1-1, with unresolved D. Per germline, CDR1 LGHDT and CDR2 YNNKEL (reference sequence). The CDR3 loop spans 14 amino acids. The V and J ends lost 1 base and 5 bases respectively, with 11 bases between them. The DNA of the CDR3 is TGTGCCAGCAGCCAAGTTCCCAAAGAGACTGAAGCTTTCTTT. Translated, it gives CASSQVPKETEAFF.

The gene calls are TRBV7-2 and TRBJ1-1, with 7 positions matching TRBD1. CDR1 is SGHTA and CDR2 is FQGNSA in the germline V gene. This CDR3 comprises 15 residues. Trimming cost V 5 bases and J 4 bases; bases outside gene matches: 10. In DNA form, the CDR3 reads TGTGCCAGCAGCGTGACAGGGTCTGGAGGCACTGAAGCTTTCTTT. This gives the protein CASSVTGSGGTEAFF. Based on the CDR3 plus reference TRBV7-2 and TRBJ1-1, the full variable domain is GAGVSQSPSNKVTEKGKDVELRCDPISGHTALYWYRQSLGQGLEFLIYFQGNSAPDKSGLPSDRFSAERTGGSVSTLTIQRTQQEDSAVYLCASSVTGSGGTEAFFGQGTRLTVV.

The gene calls are TRBV18 and TRBJ1-4; TRBD1 matches 7 bases. Per germline, CDR1 KGHSH and CDR2 LQKENI. The CDR3 runs to 16 residues. Trimming at V came to 2 bases and at J to 7 bases, leaving 10 bases not matched to a gene. The DNA of the CDR3 is TGTGCCAGCTCACCAGGGGCGCGTTCAGGGGGTGAAAAACTGTTTTTT. Translation: CASSPGARSGGEKLFF. The full variable domain, completed using reference TRBV18 and TRBJ1-4, is NAGVMQNPRHLVRRRGQEARLRCSPMKGHSHVYWYRQLPEEGLKFMVYLQKENIIDESGMPKERFSAEFPKEGPSILRIQQVVRGDSAAYFCASSPGARSGGEKLFFGSGTQLSVL.

The rearrangement uses TRBV12-5 and TRBJ2-7, with D possibly matching TRBD1 (5 bases). Germline loops: CDR1 LGHNT, CDR2 FRNRAP. V was pared by 1 base and J by 0 bases, with 7 bases between. The CDR3 is made up of 14 amino acids. CDR3 nucleotides: TGTGCTAGTGGTTTGGGACAGAGCTCCTACGAGCAGTACTTC. Translated, it gives CASGLGQSSYEQYF.

This clone was recorded a few times. The chain links TRBV30 to TRBJ1-1; perhaps TRBD1 as D (5 bases). This CDR3 is 12 amino acids long. Germline V gene sequence: CDR1 GTSNPN, CDR2 SVGIG (reference sequence). Trimming took off 2 bases at V and 7 bases at J, with 11 bases between the two ends. The CDR3 bases are TGTGCCTGGAGTCTAGGGGCCAGTGAAGCTTTCTTT. Amino acid sequence: CAWSLGASEAFF.

This clone was observed a few times. The chain employs TRBV3-1 (or the pseudogene TRBV3-2) and TRBJ2-1; TRBD2 aligns across 11 bases. CDR1 is LGHDT, CDR2 YNNKEL, per germline (reference sequence). With V trimmed by 3 bases and J by 10 bases, 8 bases remained unmatched. This CDR3 is built from 15 residues. The CDR3 sequence is CASSHRTSGSGEQFF. The CDR3 coding sequence is TGTGCCAGCAGCCATCGCACTAGCGGGAGTGGAGAGCAGTTCTTC.

This clone has more than one count but fewer than ten. The CDR3 nucleotides are TGTGCCAGCAGCGTGGGCGGGACGGCGAACACCGGGGAGCTGTTTTTT. Translated: CASSVGGTANTGELFF. The chain uses TRBV13 and TRBJ2-2, with D possibly being TRBD2 (6 bases). The length of the CDR3 is 16 residues. Germline loops: CDR1 PRHDT, CDR2 FYEKMQ (reference sequence). The V end was cut by 5 bases, the J end by 0 bases, with 13 bases between.

This chain connects TRBV28 to TRBJ2-5; tentative D call: TRBD1 (5 bases). V lost 4 bases and J lost 2, with 14 bases in between. The CDR3 is made up of 15 amino acids. Germline V gives CDR1 MDHEN, CDR2 SYDVKM. The DNA for the CDR3 is TGTGCCAGCAGTTCCGGACACGCGCTTCAAGAGACCCAGTACTTC. Translating gives CASSSGHALQETQYF.

The chain uses TRBV3-1 (or the pseudogene TRBV3-2) and TRBJ2-7, with TRBD2 identical over 7 bases. The V gene end was trimmed by 4 bases and the J gene end by 0 bases; junction bases not matched to a gene: 6. This CDR3 has 15 amino acids. Germline CDR1 is LGHDT and CDR2 is YNNKEL (reference sequence). The CDR3 nucleotides are TGTGCCAGCAGCCCCCTTTCGGGGGGCTCCTACGAGCAGTACTTC. Translating gives CASSPLSGGSYEQYF.

This clone was observed a handful of times. J is TRBJ2-7 and V is TRBV28, with TRBD2 matching 12 bases. The CDR3 contains 15 residues. Germline V gives CDR1 MDHEN, CDR2 SYDVKM. The CDR3 spells CATQRTSGDYLEQYF. In nucleotides, the CDR3 is TGTGCTACCCAACGGACTAGCGGGGATTACCTCGAGCAGTACTTC.

The chain employs TRBV4-1 and TRBJ1-1; D is possibly TRBD1 (5 bases). In germline, CDR1 is MGHRA, CDR2 YSYEKL. The CDR3 is 13 amino acids. The germline V and J ends were trimmed by 1 base and 5 bases, with 8 bases remaining between them. CDR3 in amino acids: CASSQAGLTEAFF. The CDR3 region has the DNA TGCGCCAGCAGCCAAGCAGGGCTAACTGAAGCTTTCTTT.

This clone was counted between two and nine times. The V call is TRBV5-1, the J call TRBJ2-7, with 9 positions matching TRBD2. Germline assignment: CDR1 SGHRS and CDR2 YFSETQ. J was trimmed by 0 bases and V by 8 bases; bases with no gene match: 3. This CDR3 has 13 residues. CDR3 DNA sequence: TGCGCCAGTAATAGCGGGAGCTCCTACGAGCAGTACTTC. Its translation is CASNSGSSYEQYF.

The CDR3 coding sequence is TGTGCCAGCAGCCCAACAGGGTCCGGCAACACCATATATTTT. This codes for CASSPTGSGNTIYF. The rearrangement joins TRBV27 to TRBJ1-3; TRBD1 might be the D (6 bases). Per the germline V gene, CDR1 is MNHEY and CDR2 is SMNVEV (reference sequence). CDR3 length equals 14 residues. V gave up 6 bases and J gave up 7 bases, with 16 bases separating them.

This sequence joins TRBV3-1 (or the pseudogene TRBV3-2) and TRBJ2-7, with 10 nucleotides matching TRBD2. Unmatched junction bases numbered 5, after V lost 0 bases and J lost 3 bases. Germline CDR1 and CDR2: LGHDT and YNNKEL (reference sequence). CDR3 length: 16 residues. CDR3 in DNA: TGTGCCAGCAGCCAAGAACAGTTAGCGGGGGGCTACGAGCAGTACTTC. Translation: CASSQEQLAGGYEQYF.

The chain is built from TRBV10-2 and TRBJ1-3; no definite D call. Trimming removed 0 bases at V and 0 bases at J, with 9 bases between. From germline, CDR1 is WSHSY and CDR2 SAAADI. The CDR3 is 16 amino acids. CDR3 sequence: CASSESRYYSGNTIYF. CDR3 coding DNA: TGCGCCAGCAGTGAGTCTCGGTATTACTCTGGAAACACCATATATTTT.

The chain recombines TRBV18 with TRBJ1-2, with D maybe TRBD1 (5 bases). Germline CDR1 KGHSH, CDR2 LQKENI. V was pared by 2 bases and J by 6 bases, with 7 bases between. There are 12 residues in the CDR3. The CDR3 region is CASSPSGDGYTF. CDR3 nucleotide sequence: TGTGCCAGCTCACCATCGGGGGATGGCTACACCTTC.

The CDR3: CASSVEGDSSGNTIYF. For the CDR3, the DNA is TGTGCCAGCAGCGTAGAGGGGGACAGCTCTGGAAACACCATATATTTT. The rearrangement links TRBV9 to TRBJ1-3; 7 bases are a match to TRBD1. Germline assignment: CDR1 SGDLS and CDR2 YYNGEE. The CDR3 contains 16 residues. V was pared by 0 bases and J by 0 bases, with 3 bases of the junction left unmatched.

CDR3: CASSASPGQVDSGANVLTF. In DNA form, the CDR3 reads TGTGCCAGCAGCGCCTCCCCGGGACAGGTGGACTCTGGGGCCAACGTCCTGACTTTC. This chain joins TRBV7-6 and TRBJ2-6; the match to TRBD1 covers 8 bases. This CDR3 region has 19 residues. Germline values: CDR1 SGHVS, CDR2 FNYEAQ. V trimming: 5 bases; J trimming: 0 bases; junction bases outside the gene matches: 12.